A single sample is the source of the 26 T cell receptor beta chains below, sequenced in a study of blood T cell repertoires in COVID-19. The assay was immunoSEQ multiplex PCR, and TCRdb's table has in-frame clones only and misses some. Of roughly 330,000 clones in the sample, 70% to 90% are singletons; the top ten hold about 6%. What was sequenced was PBMCs or T cells enriched from blood (not recorded which). These receptor sequences come from a woman aged 25 to 39 who had recovered from COVID-19.

This clone has a handful of counts. This chain links TRBV7-9 with TRBJ1-2; 7 bases are shared with TRBD1. V trimming: 2 bases; J trimming: 8 bases; junction bases outside the gene matches: 8. The CDR3 is made up of 14 amino acids. CDR1 and CDR2 from the germline V gene are SEHNR and FQNEAQ (reference sequence). The CDR3 DNA reads as TGTGCCAGCAGCTTACATTTGGGACAGAAAGGCTACACCTTC. It translates to CASSLHLGQKGYTF.

The chain couples TRBV25-1 to TRBJ1-2, with TRBD1 identical over 10 bases. Unmatched junction bases numbered 2, after V lost 0 bases and J lost 4 bases. CDR3 length equals 15 residues. Germline values: CDR1 MGHDK, CDR2 SYGVNS. CDR3 coding DNA: TGTGCCAGCAGTGAATACGGGACAGGGGTCTATGGCTACACCTTC. Translating gives CASSEYGTGVYGYTF.

This clone was picked up one time. The chain's CDR3 is CASSSGGVGNEQFF. As DNA, the CDR3 is TGTGCCAGTAGTAGCGGGGGAGTGGGCAATGAGCAGTTCTTC. The J gene is TRBJ2-1, the V gene TRBV19; 7 positions match TRBD2. The CDR3 totals 14 residues. In germline, CDR1 is LNHDA, CDR2 SQIVND (reference sequence). The J segment lost 6 bases and the V segment lost 4 bases, leaving 6 bases of the junction unmatched.

This clone was detected only once. The DNA of the CDR3 is TGCGCCAGCAGTAATGACAGGGGACAAACTGAAGCTTTCTTT. This encodes CASSNDRGQTEAFF. The chain couples TRBV10-1 to TRBJ1-1, with TRBD1 matching 8 bases. J lost 5 bases, V lost 5 bases, and 7 bases had no gene match. The CDR3 is made up of 14 amino acids. The germline CDR1 and CDR2 sequences are WNHNN and SYGVQD (reference sequence).

V usage is TRBV13 and J usage is TRBJ2-4, with 9 bases identical to TRBD2. Trimming cost V 5 bases and J 1 base; bases outside gene matches: 18. Germline CDR1 reads PRHDT; CDR2 reads FYEKMQ (reference sequence). This CDR3 is built from 20 residues. CDR3: CASSPPRRSGGSWAKNIQYF. In nucleotides, the CDR3 is TGTGCCAGCAGCCCACCTCGGCGCAGCGGGGGGTCGTGGGCCAAAAACATTCAGTACTTC.

The table lists this clone with a count of one. The chain couples TRBV2 to TRBJ1-1; D is undetermined. CDR1 is SNHLY and CDR2 is FYNNEI in the germline V gene. The length of the CDR3 is 13 residues. V lost 5 bases and J lost 0, with 7 bases in between. CDR3 coding DNA: TGTGCCAGCAGTTCCCTCTTGAACACTGAAGCTTTCTTT. The encoded protein is CASSSLLNTEAFF.

The chain joins TRBV18 to TRBJ2-2; 10 bases agree with TRBD2. Unmatched junction bases numbered 5, after V lost 2 bases and J lost 2 bases. CDR1 and CDR2 (germline): KGHSH, LQKENI. CDR3 length: 17 residues. The CDR3 region is CASSPASGGLNTGELFF. CDR3 in DNA: TGTGCCAGCTCACCAGCTAGCGGGGGCCTAAACACCGGGGAGCTGTTTTTT. The variable domain in full, completed from reference TRBV18 and TRBJ2-2, reads NAGVMQNPRHLVRRRGQEARLRCSPMKGHSHVYWYRQLPEEGLKFMVYLQKENIIDESGMPKERFSAEFPKEGPSILRIQQVVRGDSAAYFCASSPASGGLNTGELFFGEGSRLTVL.

J is TRBJ1-1 and V is TRBV10-3; TRBD1 agrees at 7 bases. The germline gives CDR1 ENHRY, CDR2 SYGVKD. Trimming at V came to 6 bases and at J to 1 base, leaving 5 bases not matched to a gene. The CDR3 contains 14 residues. The CDR3 sequence: CAISPTGENTEAFF. The CDR3 nucleotides read TGTGCCATCAGCCCCACAGGGGAGAACACTGAAGCTTTCTTT.

J is TRBJ1-3 and V is TRBV4-2, with D hard to call. Trimming removed 0 bases from V and 6 bases from J, with 3 bases in between. The CDR3 consists of 12 residues. From germline, CDR1 is LGHNA and CDR2 YNFKEQ. In DNA form, the CDR3 reads TGTGCCAGCAGCCAAGACCTAAACACCATATATTTT. It encodes CASSQDLNTIYF.

The rearrangement joins TRBV30 to TRBJ1-2; 8 nucleotides align to TRBD1. CDR1 and CDR2 (germline): GTSNPN, SVGIG (reference sequence). The CDR3 runs to 14 residues. V lost 4 bases, J lost 8 bases, and 12 bases stayed unmatched. As DNA, the CDR3 is TGTGCCTGGATCTGGGACAGGACTAACGGAGGCTACACCTTC. This encodes CAWIWDRTNGGYTF.

V and J are TRBV11-1 and TRBJ1-1; D not certain. V lost 7 bases to trimming and J lost 4 bases, with 19 bases between them. CDR1 is SGHAT, CDR2 FQDESV, per germline (reference sequence). The CDR3 consists of 15 residues. CDR3 sequence (DNA): TGTGCCAGCATCGAGACGGGGAGGACTGGCACTGAAGCTTTCTTT. Its translation: CASIETGRTGTEAFF.

This clone was detected once. The chain uses TRBV30 and TRBJ1-1, with TRBD1 as a possible D gene (5 bases). This CDR3 comprises 16 residues. V gave up 2 bases and J gave up 2 bases, with 18 bases separating them. Germline V lookup: CDR1 GTSNPN, CDR2 SVGIG (reference sequence). The CDR3 here is CAWSYQSPQGNTEAFF. The CDR3 nucleotides are TGTGCCTGGAGTTACCAGTCCCCTCAGGGTAACACTGAAGCTTTCTTT.

The rearrangement uses TRBV28 and TRBJ1-1, with D possibly TRBD1 on 5 matching bases. The CDR3 length is 14 residues. The ends were cut back, 5 bases at V and 1 base at J, with 11 bases in the middle. Germline CDR1 MDHEN, CDR2 SYDVKM. The CDR3 region has the DNA TGTGCCAGCAGTCCGATCGGACAGAACACTGAAGCTTTCTTT. This sequence encodes CASSPIGQNTEAFF.

This sequence joins TRBV7-9 and TRBJ2-7; possible D gene TRBD1, 6 bases. Germline assignment: CDR1 SEHNR and CDR2 FQNEAQ (reference sequence). This CDR3 has 12 residues. Trimming removed 5 bases at V and 5 bases at J, with 10 bases between. CDR3 residues: CASSTDRNEQYF. The CDR3 coding sequence is TGTGCCAGCAGCACGGACAGAAACGAGCAGTACTTC. The variable domain in full, completed from reference TRBV7-9 and TRBJ2-7, reads DTGVSQNPRHKITKRGQNVTFRCDPISEHNRLYWYRQTLGQGPEFLTYFQNEAQLEKSRLLSDRFSAERPKGSFSTLEIQRTEQGDSAMYLCASSTDRNEQYFGPGTRLTVT.

This chain uses TRBV7-3 with TRBJ2-3, with 15 bases fitting TRBD2. The CDR3 contains 17 residues. Germline loops: CDR1 SGHTA, CDR2 FQGTGA. J lost 6 bases, V lost 5 bases, and 9 bases had no gene match. The CDR3 loop is CASSRKGLAGGGDTQYF. The CDR3 DNA reads as TGTGCCAGCAGCCGAAAGGGACTAGCGGGGGGAGGTGATACGCAGTATTTT. Filled out from reference TRBV7-3 and TRBJ2-3, the complete variable domain reads GAGVSQTPSNKVTEKGKYVELRCDPISGHTALYWYRQSLGQGPEFLIYFQGTGAADDSGLPNDRFFAVRPEGSVSTLKIQRTERGDSAVYLCASSRKGLAGGGDTQYFGPGTRLTVL.

The V call is TRBV6-5, the J call TRBJ2-7; D uncertain. The CDR3 loop spans 11 amino acids. With 8 bases removed from V and 4 bases from J, the gap between germline ends came to 9 bases. Per germline, CDR1 MNHEY and CDR2 SVGAGI. CDR3 region: CASGAAYEQYF. For the CDR3, the DNA is TGTGCCAGCGGAGCCGCTTACGAGCAGTACTTC.

V and J are TRBV18 and TRBJ1-3, with D maybe TRBD1 (5 bases). Germline V gene sequence: CDR1 KGHSH, CDR2 LQKENI. CDR3 length equals 14 residues. V was pared by 2 bases and J by 7 bases, with 12 bases between. CDR3 residues: CASSPSAKGNTIYF. The CDR3 DNA follows: TGTGCCAGCTCACCATCGGCCAAGGGGAACACCATATATTTT.

This chain links TRBV30 with TRBJ2-7; 9 bases align to TRBD2. The J segment lost 2 bases and the V segment lost 0 bases, leaving 5 bases of the junction unmatched. The CDR3 is 15 residues long. CDR1 GTSNPN and CDR2 SVGIG come from the germline V gene (reference sequence). The CDR3 DNA sequence: TGTGCCTGGAGTGTTGGTGGCGGGGGGGCCTACGAGCAGTACTTC. This translates into CAWSVGGGGAYEQYF.

The chain is built from TRBV6-5 and TRBJ2-7, with a tentative D call TRBD1 (5 bases). The ends were cut back, 6 bases at V and 3 bases at J, with 18 bases in the middle. Germline-derived CDR1 and CDR2 are MNHEY and SVGAGI. CDR3 size: 15 residues. CDR3 region: CASSTPGQHHYEQYF. The CDR3 bases are TGTGCCAGCAGCACCCCCGGACAACACCACTACGAGCAGTACTTC.

The chain recombines TRBV27 with TRBJ1-4; no definite D call. The CDR3 consists of 14 residues. From germline, CDR1 is MNHEY and CDR2 SMNVEV (reference sequence). Trimming removed 8 bases from V and 6 bases from J, with 16 bases in between. The CDR3 coding sequence is TGTGCCAGCGGGCGGGGTTCGGGCTATGAAAAACTGTTTTTT. Translating gives CASGRGSGYEKLFF.

This chain links TRBV2 with TRBJ1-2; 9 nucleotides agree with TRBD1. Germline values: CDR1 SNHLY, CDR2 FYNNEI. The CDR3 runs 14 residues. Trimming at V came to 0 bases and at J to 5 bases, leaving 1 base not matched to a gene. In DNA, the CDR3 is TGTGCCAGCAGTGAAGCCGGGACAGGGTATGGCTACACCTTC. Protein sequence: CASSEAGTGYGYTF.

The chain is built from TRBV7-2 and TRBJ1-3; unclear D gene. Germline V CDR1 and CDR2: SGHTA, FQGNSA. Trimming left V 5 bases short and J 4 bases short, with 15 bases between. This CDR3 spans 15 amino acids. The CDR3 coding sequence is TGTGCCAGCAGCCCCCACGCGGGGATCGGAAACACCATATATTTT. Protein sequence: CASSPHAGIGNTIYF.

The CDR3 loop reads CASSVQGNSPLHF. In DNA, the CDR3 is TGTGCCAGTAGTGTGCAGGGAAATTCACCCCTCCACTTT. The genes are TRBV19 and TRBJ1-6; a possible D gene is TRBD1 (5 bases). Germline lookup yields CDR1 LNHDA and CDR2 SQIVND (reference sequence). Trimming pared 5 bases from V and 7 bases from J, leaving 9 bases between. This CDR3 has 13 residues. The full variable domain, in which reference TRBV19 and TRBJ1-6 provide the parts outside the CDR3, is DGGITQSPKYLFRKEGQNVTLSCEQNLNHDAMYWYRQDPGQGLRLIYYSQIVNDFQKGDIAEGYSVSREKKESFPLTVTSAQKNPTAFYLCASSVQGNSPLHFGNGTRLTVT.

The chain couples TRBV5-1 to TRBJ1-3; unclear D gene. V was trimmed by 0 bases and J by 0 bases, leaving 10 bases between them. There are 16 residues in the CDR3. Germline V CDR1 and CDR2: SGHRS, YFSETQ. The CDR3 loop is CASSLVSGGSGNTIYF. Written as DNA, the CDR3 is TGCGCCAGCAGCTTGGTGTCAGGAGGCTCTGGAAACACCATATATTTT.

The rearrangement links TRBV18 to TRBJ1-6; possibly TRBD1 for D (5 bases). In germline, CDR1 is KGHSH, CDR2 LQKENI. Trimming cost V 6 bases and J 4 bases, with 10 bases left between them. There are 14 residues in the CDR3. CDR3 sequence: CASSSTAYNSPLHF. In nucleotides, the CDR3 is TGTGCCAGCTCGTCGACAGCGTATAATTCACCCCTCCACTTT.

V and J are TRBV5-1 and TRBJ1-6, with D perhaps matching TRBD1 (5 bases). V shed 3 bases and J shed 10 bases, with 14 bases lying between them. The CDR3 spans 14 residues. CDR1 is SGHRS and CDR2 is YFSETQ in the germline V gene. The CDR3 region has the DNA TGCGCCAGCAGCTCGATGGGGGAGGGATCACCCCTCCACTTT. It yields the protein CASSSMGEGSPLHF. The full variable domain, in which reference TRBV5-1 and TRBJ1-6 provide the parts outside the CDR3, is KAGVTQTPRYLIKTRGQQVTLSCSPISGHRSVSWYQQTPGQGLQFLFEYFSETQRNKGNFPGRFSGRQFSNSRSEMNVSTLELGDSALYLCASSSMGEGSPLHFGNGTRLTVT.